The rows below give T cell receptor beta chains drawn from one sample of a study of T cells in Graves' hyperthyroidism and ophthalmopathy. MiXCR, run by TCRdb on the multiplex PCR reads, gives a single entry per CDR3 protein. This repertoire shows a few hundred thousand distinct CDR3 sequences, more than 11% found once; its top ten account for 5% to 7%. The sequenced sample was blood. These receptors all stem from a woman between 25 and 40 years old with Graves' hyperthyroidism that later progressed to Graves' ophthalmopathy. Each CDR3 is given with its conserved first and last residue. Fields, in order: CDR3 DNA, CDR3 protein, J gene, D gene, V gene, clone size. D genes are given only for firm matches. Rows give clone size only sometimes, using once, few, many, or a class for an expanded clone.

cdr3_nt: TGTGCCAGCAGCTTACCCCCTAGCGGGGACGATGAGCAGTTCTTC; cdr3_aa: CASSLPPSGDDEQFF; j_call: TRBJ2-1; d_call: TRBD2; v_call: TRBV7-6; clone_size: many
cdr3_nt: TGTGCCAGCAGCTTAGCTGCTTACGCTGGAAACACCATATATTTT; cdr3_aa: CASSLAAYAGNTIYF; j_call: TRBJ1-3; d_call: .; v_call: TRBV7-2; clone_size: many
cdr3_nt: TGTGCCAGCAGTTCTCAGGGGGGGCTCAATGGCTACACCTTC; cdr3_aa: CASSSQGGLNGYTF; j_call: TRBJ1-2; d_call: TRBD1; v_call: TRBV27; clone_size: many
cdr3_nt: TGCAAAGGACAGATGAACACTGAAGCTTTCTTT; cdr3_aa: CKGQMNTEAFF; j_call: TRBJ1-1; d_call: .; v_call: TRBV20-1; clone_size: few
cdr3_nt: TGTGCCACCAGTGATTTTGTCGGGAGGTTAGAGACCCAGTACTTC; cdr3_aa: CATSDFVGRLETQYF; j_call: TRBJ2-5; d_call: TRBD2; v_call: TRBV24-1; clone_size: .
cdr3_nt: TGTGCCAGCAGCGCATCTCCTTGGCAGGAAGCTTTCTTT; cdr3_aa: CASSASPWQEAFF; j_call: TRBJ1-1; d_call: .; v_call: TRBV9; clone_size: many
cdr3_nt: TGTGCCAGCAGTTCTGGACAATTAGTCTACGAGCAGTACTTC; cdr3_aa: CASSSGQLVYEQYF; j_call: TRBJ2-7; d_call: .; v_call: TRBV28; clone_size: many
cdr3_nt: TGTGCCAGCAGCCCGAGCGACCATAACACTGAAGCTTTCTTT; cdr3_aa: CASSPSDHNTEAFF; j_call: TRBJ1-1; d_call: .; v_call: TRBV11-3; clone_size: few
cdr3_nt: TGTGCCAGCAGCTTGTCAGGGGCAGGAAACAATCAGCCCCAGCATTTT; cdr3_aa: CASSLSGAGNNQPQHF; j_call: TRBJ1-5; d_call: .; v_call: TRBV5-5; clone_size: few
cdr3_nt: TGTGCCAGCAGTTACTCTGCTTCCGGGGAGCTGTTTTTT; cdr3_aa: CASSYSASGELFF; j_call: TRBJ2-2; d_call: .; v_call: TRBV6-2/TRBV6-3; clone_size: many
cdr3_nt: TGTGCCAGCGGGTATAGCGCAGACTCCTACGAGCAGTACTTC; cdr3_aa: CASGYSADSYEQYF; j_call: TRBJ2-7; d_call: .; v_call: TRBV6-1; clone_size: many
cdr3_nt: TGTGCCAGCAGCCGACCGTCAGAGAATGAGCAGTTCTTC; cdr3_aa: CASSRPSENEQFF; j_call: TRBJ2-1; d_call: .; v_call: TRBV3-1; clone_size: many
cdr3_nt: TGCAGTGCCCTAGAGGCCGGAGCTTTCTTT; cdr3_aa: CSALEAGAFF; j_call: TRBJ1-1; d_call: .; v_call: TRBV20-1; clone_size: .
cdr3_nt: TGTGCCAGCATCCCTCACGCGGGTTTGACAGATACGCAGTATTTT; cdr3_aa: CASIPHAGLTDTQYF; j_call: TRBJ2-3; d_call: .; v_call: TRBV7-8; clone_size: many
cdr3_nt: TGCCAAAGGAGGGGGGCAAAGTTAGCCAAAAACATTCAGTACTTC; cdr3_aa: CQRRGAKLAKNIQYF; j_call: TRBJ2-4; d_call: .; v_call: TRBV29-1; clone_size: few
cdr3_nt: TGTGCCAGCAGGATCTCGGGACGGGGATCTGCGCCCCAGCATTTT; cdr3_aa: CASRISGRGSAPQHF; j_call: TRBJ1-5; d_call: .; v_call: TRBV6-1; clone_size: many
cdr3_nt: TGTGCCAGCAGCGCACCACAGGGAAACGGTTCACCCCTCCACTTT; cdr3_aa: CASSAPQGNGSPLHF; j_call: TRBJ1-6; d_call: .; v_call: TRBV9; clone_size: many
cdr3_nt: TGTGCCATCAGTGAGCCTGAGGGACTTCCTCACCCGTCATACTCCTACAATGAGCAGTTCTTC; cdr3_aa: CAISEPEGLPHPSYSYNEQFF; j_call: TRBJ2-1; d_call: .; v_call: TRBV10-3; clone_size: many
cdr3_nt: TGTGCCATCAGCGGGACTAGCGACGAGCAGTACTTC; cdr3_aa: CAISGTSDEQYF; j_call: TRBJ2-7; d_call: TRBD2; v_call: TRBV10-3; clone_size: many
cdr3_nt: TGTGCCAGCAGTTACTCGATGGGAGTCCCCTCCACTGAAGCTTTCTTT; cdr3_aa: CASSYSMGVPSTEAFF; j_call: TRBJ1-1; d_call: .; v_call: TRBV6-5; clone_size: many